One sample yielded the 32 T cell receptor beta chains listed below, sequenced in a study of CD8+ T cells in alopecia areata. cDNA serving as the sequencing template came from extracted, reverse transcribed RNA. Some clones are missing from TCRdb's copy, which holds only in-frame ones; the method was immunoSEQ multiplex PCR. This sample has about 200,000 clones, with nearly 60% found just once. Noted treatment: oral pan-JAK inhibitor, 5-10 mg twice daily. Sequencing was performed on CD4+ T cells sorted from blood, taken at week 24, from a patient treated with tofacitinib. These TCRs come from a human donor with alopecia areata.

The chain carries TRBV7-4 and TRBJ1-4; 10 bases agree with TRBD1. The germline CDR1 and CDR2 sequences are SGHVT and SQSDAQ. The V and J ends lost 5 bases and 7 bases, in that order; junction bases with no gene match: 19. The CDR3 runs 19 residues. This chain's CDR3 is CASSTILSDRGRWIEKLFF. In nucleotides, the CDR3 is TGTGCCAGCAGCACCATACTCAGTGACAGGGGGCGTTGGATTGAAAAACTGTTTTTT.

The rearrangement uses TRBV29-1 and TRBJ2-1; 15 bases fit TRBD2. The CDR3 spans 18 residues. The J segment lost 3 bases and the V segment lost 3 bases, leaving 9 bases of the junction unmatched. The germline CDR1 and CDR2 sequences are SQVTM and ANQGSEA. CDR3 residues: CSVEGTSGRKPVYNEQFF. CDR3 sequence (DNA): TGCAGCGTTGAGGGGACTAGCGGGAGGAAGCCCGTCTACAATGAGCAGTTCTTC.

CDR3: CASRRQSNRGYTF. DNA for the CDR3: TGTGCCAGCAGACGACAGTCTAACCGGGGCTACACCTTC. The chain couples TRBV6-6 to TRBJ1-2; D possibly corresponds to TRBD1 (5 bases). Looked up from germline, CDR1 is MNHNY and CDR2 is SVGAGI (reference sequence). V gave up 6 bases and J gave up 8 bases, with 16 bases separating them. This CDR3 has 13 residues.

The rearrangement uses TRBV10-3 and TRBJ1-2; 7 bases line up with TRBD1. Germline CDR1 is ENHRY and CDR2 is SYGVKD. V shed 4 bases, J shed 4 bases, and the junction held 9 bases outside the gene matches. The CDR3 is 15 amino acids. This CDR3 is CAISGRGQNSYGYTF. CDR3 sequence (DNA): TGTGCCATCAGTGGTAGGGGACAGAATTCCTATGGCTACACCTTC.

At least ten counts were recorded for this clone. The rearrangement links TRBV7-2 to TRBJ2-3; 7 positions agree with TRBD2. The CDR3 is 18 amino acids. The V segment lost 3 bases and the J segment 6 bases; nucleotides outside the gene matches: 18. Germline CDR1 reads SGHTA; CDR2 reads FQGNSA. The CDR3 nucleotides read TGTGCCAGCAGCTTTAGGGACCAGCGGGGTTCTCCTCCGGATACGCAGTATTTT. Translation: CASSFRDQRGSPPDTQYF.

The chain joins TRBV20-1 to TRBJ2-2; TRBD1 is a possible D gene (5 bases). Trimming took off 6 bases at V and 6 bases at J, with 8 bases between the two ends. The CDR3 totals 11 residues. The germline CDR1 and CDR2 sequences are DFQATT and SNEGSKA (reference sequence). The CDR3 DNA is TGCAGTGCGGCAGGGTCCGGGGAGCTGTTTTTT. As protein: CSAAGSGELFF.

The chain carries TRBV18 and TRBJ2-2; unclear D gene. V was cut by 2 bases and J by 1 base, with 8 bases left in between. The CDR3 runs 15 residues. The germline CDR1 and CDR2 sequences are KGHSH and LQKENI. CDR3 DNA: TGTGCCAGCTCACCAGGGCAATGGAACACCGGGGAGCTGTTTTTT. This encodes CASSPGQWNTGELFF.

This clone was seen a few times. The chain employs TRBV4-2 and TRBJ2-6; 8 bases are a match to TRBD1. The germline gives CDR1 LGHNA, CDR2 YNFKEQ. This CDR3 is built from 17 residues. With 1 base clipped from V and 1 base from J, the junction kept 3 bases outside the gene matches. CDR3 DNA sequence: TGTGCCAGCAGCCAAGGGGACAGGATATCTGGGGCCAACGTCCTGACTTTC. It codes for CASSQGDRISGANVLTF.

The chain combines TRBV2 with TRBJ2-3, with TRBD2 identical over 12 bases. Trimming at V came to 8 bases and at J to 1 base, leaving 1 base not matched to a gene. Germline V gene data show CDR1 as SNHLY and CDR2 as FYNNEI. The CDR3 has 14 residues. CDR3 sequence: CASRTSGGTDTQYF. CDR3 coding DNA: TGTGCCAGCCGGACTAGCGGGGGCACAGATACGCAGTATTTT.

The rearrangement links TRBV11-2 to TRBJ2-2; D is uncertain. The CDR3 contains 15 residues. CDR1 is SGHAT, CDR2 FQNNGV, per germline. Trimming took 3 bases from V and 3 from J, leaving 11 bases between them. CDR3 bases: TGTGCCAGCAGCTTTGGGGTGGTTGACACCGGGGAGCTGTTTTTT. Its translation is CASSFGVVDTGELFF.

V gene TRBV10-2 combines with J gene TRBJ2-5; 10 bases match TRBD1. Germline V gene sequence: CDR1 WSHSY, CDR2 SAAADI. The CDR3 is 13 amino acids. Germline trimming cut 5 bases from V and 5 bases from J; bases unmatched to any gene: 2. CDR3 amino acids: CASSPGQGETQYF. The CDR3 DNA reads as TGCGCCAGCAGTCCGGGACAGGGGGAGACCCAGTACTTC.

The J gene is TRBJ2-5, the V gene TRBV19, with TRBD1 matching 9 bases. Trimming cost V 11 bases and J 3 bases; bases outside gene matches: 7. The CDR3 runs to 13 residues. In germline, CDR1 is LNHDA, CDR2 SQIVND (reference sequence). The CDR3 loop reads CASARDREETQYF. CDR3 nucleotides: TGTGCCTCTGCCCGGGACAGGGAAGAGACCCAGTACTTC.

V usage is TRBV4-1 and J usage is TRBJ2-1; TRBD1 aligns across 9 bases. V gave up 3 bases and J gave up 1 base; unmatched junction bases: 4. The CDR3 loop spans 16 amino acids. CDR1 is MGHRA, CDR2 YSYEKL, per germline. CDR3 amino acids: CASSHYGTGSYNEQFF. CDR3 nucleotide sequence: TGCGCCAGCAGCCATTACGGGACAGGGTCCTACAATGAGCAGTTCTTC.

The J gene is TRBJ2-5, the V gene TRBV15; TRBD2 matches 10 bases. This CDR3 is 14 amino acids long. V trimming: 5 bases; J trimming: 4 bases; junction bases outside the gene matches: 4. Germline V gives CDR1 LNHNV, CDR2 YYDKDF (reference sequence). The CDR3 region is CATSVRLAGETQYF. The CDR3 coding sequence is TGTGCCACCAGCGTACGACTAGCGGGAGAGACCCAGTACTTC.

V gene TRBV7-9 combines with J gene TRBJ2-6; 9 positions match TRBD1. The CDR3 covers 18 residues. Germline V gene lookup returns CDR1 SEHNR and CDR2 FQNEAQ (reference sequence). Trimming took 0 bases from V and 0 from J; bases not matched to a gene: 3. Here the CDR3 reads CASSLAGTGISGANVLTF. DNA for the CDR3: TGTGCCAGCAGCTTAGCCGGGACAGGGATCTCTGGGGCCAACGTCCTGACTTTC.

The rearrangement links TRBV18 to TRBJ2-7, with D possibly matching TRBD2 (6 bases). The CDR3 contains 16 residues. The germline V and J ends were trimmed by 6 bases and 2 bases, with 20 bases remaining between them. The germline gives CDR1 KGHSH, CDR2 LQKENI. CDR3: CASSPPVGGLTYEQYF. The CDR3 coding sequence is TGTGCCAGCTCCCCCCCGGTGGGAGGCCTAACCTACGAGCAGTACTTC.

The CDR3 spells CASSSGLAGLQETQYF. The DNA of the CDR3 is TGTGCCAGCAGCTCCGGACTAGCGGGCCTCCAAGAGACCCAGTACTTC. The V gene is TRBV7-2, the J gene TRBJ2-5; 11 bases align to TRBD2. CDR3 length: 16 amino acids. V lost 4 bases, J lost 1 base, and 5 bases stayed unmatched. CDR1 is SGHTA, CDR2 FQGNSA, per germline.

The sample holds a few counts of this clone. The J gene is TRBJ2-7, the V gene TRBV11-2; D is unclear. The CDR3 is made up of 12 amino acids. Trimming removed 8 bases at V and 5 bases at J, with 13 bases between. The germline V gene has CDR1 SGHAT and CDR2 FQNNGV. The CDR3, as DNA: TGTGCCAGCCTAAAAAGCCGGGACGAGCAGTACTTC. This codes for CASLKSRDEQYF.

This sequence joins TRBV25-1 and TRBJ1-1; D unclear. Trimming shortened V by 4 bases and J by 4 bases, and 10 bases separated the two germline ends. CDR3 length equals 13 residues. Germline V CDR1 and CDR2: MGHDK, SYGVNS. CDR3 coding DNA: TGTGCCAGCAGTGGGTACAGTAGCACTGAAGCTTTCTTT. Residues: CASSGYSSTEAFF.

For the CDR3, the DNA is TGCAGCGTGGGACTAGCGGGGAACAATGAGCAGTTCTTC. Translating gives CSVGLAGNNEQFF. The rearrangement links TRBV29-1 to TRBJ2-1; 13 bases map to TRBD2. Per germline, CDR1 SQVTM and CDR2 ANQGSEA. J gave up 5 bases and V 6 bases, and 1 base lay outside the gene matches. The length of the CDR3 is 13 residues.

This chain links TRBV2 with TRBJ1-1; 7 bases fit TRBD1. CDR1 and CDR2 (germline): SNHLY, FYNNEI. This CDR3 comprises 14 residues. J lost 5 bases, V lost 4 bases, and 7 bases had no gene match. CDR3 nucleotide sequence: TGTGCCAGCAGTGTGCTTACAGGGGAGACTGAAGCTTTCTTT. It specifies CASSVLTGETEAFF.

The gene calls are TRBV2 and TRBJ2-1; no reliable D call. The germline V and J ends were trimmed by 8 bases and 5 bases, with 13 bases remaining between them. CDR1 and CDR2 (germline): SNHLY, FYNNEI. This CDR3 is built from 13 residues. The CDR3 is CASGVVWDNEQFF. Written as DNA, the CDR3 is TGTGCCAGCGGGGTAGTTTGGGACAATGAGCAGTTCTTC.

This chain links TRBV10-3 with TRBJ1-1; 8 bases align to TRBD1. CDR3 size: 13 residues. The V segment lost 7 bases and the J segment 1 base; nucleotides outside the gene matches: 2. Germline CDR1 reads ENHRY; CDR2 reads SYGVKD. The CDR3 reads CAITGTGNTEAFF. CDR3 sequence (DNA): TGTGCCATCACCGGGACAGGGAACACTGAAGCTTTCTTT.

This rearrangement joins TRBV30 to TRBJ1-5; D may be TRBD1 (6 bases). Trimming removed 2 bases at V and 3 bases at J, with 20 bases between. CDR3 size: 17 residues. Germline V gene data show CDR1 as GTSNPN and CDR2 as SVGIG (reference sequence). The CDR3 nucleotides are TGTGCCTGGAGTCCTATAGGGGGGACATATAACAATCAGCCCCAGCATTTT. Its protein is CAWSPIGGTYNNQPQHF.

The rearrangement joins TRBV5-4 to TRBJ1-2, with 11 bases aligning to TRBD1. The ends lost 1 base at V and 7 bases at J; junction bases unmatched: 6. The CDR3 consists of 15 residues. Germline V lookup: CDR1 SGHNT, CDR2 YYREEE (reference sequence). The CDR3 loop reads CASSLRDRGFLGYTF. The CDR3 DNA is TGTGCCAGCAGCTTGCGGGACAGGGGGTTTCTTGGCTACACCTTC.

Regarding this clone: An end of the junction differs from the germline gene, which may be a read error. The rearrangement uses TRBV23-1 and TRBJ2-1; possible D gene TRBD1, 5 bases. TRBV23-1 is recorded as an ORF, its role being uncertain. This CDR3 has 12 residues. This CDR3 reads CASSHFTMGPIF. CDR3 sequence (DNA): TGCGCCAGCAGTCACTTCACCATGGGGCCGATCTTC.

The V and J genes are TRBV10-3 and TRBJ1-2; the D gene is possibly TRBD1 (5 bases). Germline V gene lookup returns CDR1 ENHRY and CDR2 SYGVKD. The CDR3 consists of 13 residues. Trimming left V 5 bases short and J 2 bases short, with 9 bases between. The CDR3 reads CAISSRQNYGYTF. Written as DNA, the CDR3 is TGTGCCATCAGTTCTAGACAGAACTATGGCTACACCTTC.

The chain couples TRBV7-2 to TRBJ2-3; no clear D. The V gene lost 4 bases and the J gene lost 3 bases, with 11 bases spanning the gap. This CDR3 has 14 residues. The germline CDR1 and CDR2 sequences are SGHTA and FQGNSA. CDR3 DNA sequence: TGTGCCAGCAGCTCATCTAGGGAAACAGATACGCAGTATTTT. This sequence encodes CASSSSRETDTQYF.

In regard to this clone: This specimen includes other DNA sequences encoding the same CDR3. This chain links TRBV29-1 with TRBJ2-3, with D perhaps matching TRBD1 (6 bases). The CDR3 has 13 amino acids. V lost 2 bases and J lost 1, with 7 bases in between. Germline lookup yields CDR1 SQVTM and CDR2 ANQGSEA. In DNA form, the CDR3 reads TGCAGCGTTGAACGACAGGGCACAGATACGCAGTATTTT. Protein: CSVERQGTDTQYF.

The table lists this clone with a few counts. The V gene is TRBV7-3, the J gene TRBJ2-2; 7 bases align to TRBD1. The CDR3 extends over 14 amino acids. J was trimmed by 7 bases and V by 4 bases; bases with no gene match: 6. Per the germline V gene, CDR1 is SGHTA and CDR2 is FQGTGA. The CDR3 DNA reads as TGTGCCAGCAGCTACCAGGGGGAAGGCGGGGAGCTGTTTTTT. It is translated as CASSYQGEGGELFF.

The chain employs TRBV6-5 and TRBJ2-5, with D uncertain. Trimming removed 7 bases at V and 5 bases at J, with 11 bases between. CDR1 MNHEY and CDR2 SVGAGI come from the germline V gene. The CDR3 covers 12 residues. The chain's CDR3 is CASTSLGETQYF. The DNA for the CDR3 is TGTGCCAGCACCTCCCTGGGGGAGACCCAGTACTTC.

This clone occurred a few times. V usage is TRBV30 and J usage is TRBJ1-5; 9 bases align to TRBD1. CDR1 and CDR2 (germline): GTSNPN, SVGIG (reference sequence). J was trimmed by 6 bases and V by 1 base; bases with no gene match: 13. This CDR3 region has 17 residues. CDR3 amino acids: CAWSAQFGTGNGQPQHF. The CDR3 DNA sequence: TGTGCCTGGAGTGCCCAGTTCGGGACAGGGAACGGTCAGCCCCAGCATTTT.